The text below deals with one T cell receptor (beta chain). Measured with immunoSEQ multiplex PCR; TCRdb has only the in-frame clones, and not every one. Of roughly 350,000 clones listed, around 85% were seen once; the top ten hold roughly 3.4%. With 6 bases clipped from V and 0 bases from J, the junction kept 0 bases outside the gene matches. Germline V gives CDR1 MDHEN, CDR2 SYDVKM. The CDR3 consists of 14 residues. The data stem from a study of blood T cell repertoires in COVID-19. The sequenced material came from peripheral blood. This TCR came from a woman younger than 30 with acute or convalescent COVID-19. The rearrangement joins TRBV28 to TRBJ1-4; TRBD1 aligns across 8 bases. The CDR3 reads CASRTGATNEKLFF. CDR3 nucleotide sequence: TGTGCCAGCAGGACAGGGGCAACTAATGAAAAACTGTTTTTT. Together with reference TRBV28 and TRBJ1-4, the CDR3 gives the full variable domain: DVKVTQSSRYLVKRTGEKVFLECVQDMDHENMFWYRQDPGLGLRLIYFSYDVKMKEKGDIPEGYSVSREKKERFSLILESASTNQTSMYLCASRTGATNEKLFFGSGTQLSVL.